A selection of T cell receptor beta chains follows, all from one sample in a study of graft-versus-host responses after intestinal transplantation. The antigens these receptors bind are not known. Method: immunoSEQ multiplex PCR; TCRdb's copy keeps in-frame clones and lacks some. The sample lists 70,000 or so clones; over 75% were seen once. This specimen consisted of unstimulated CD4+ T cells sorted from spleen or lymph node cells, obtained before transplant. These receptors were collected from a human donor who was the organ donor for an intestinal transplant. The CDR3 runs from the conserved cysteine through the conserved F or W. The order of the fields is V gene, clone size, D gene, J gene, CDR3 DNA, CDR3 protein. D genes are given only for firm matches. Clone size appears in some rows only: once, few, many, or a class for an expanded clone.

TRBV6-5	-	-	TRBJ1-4	TGTGCCAGCGGTCCGAGCTACGAAAAACTGTTTTTT	CASGPSYEKLFF
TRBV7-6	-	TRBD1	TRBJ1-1	TGTGCCAGCAGCTTAAGGGGACAGGGTGGGAAGGGGATGGCTGAAGCTTTCTTT	CASSLRGQGGKGMAEAFF
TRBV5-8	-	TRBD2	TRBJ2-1	TGTGCCAGCAGCCCGGGGGGGTTCTCGAATGAGCAGTTCTTC	CASSPGGFSNEQFF
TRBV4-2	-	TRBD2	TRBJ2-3	TGTGCCAGCAGCCAAGAAGACGGTGGGACTAGCGGGGTCACAGATACGCAGTATTTT	CASSQEDGGTSGVTDTQYF
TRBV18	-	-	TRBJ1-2	TGTGCCAGCTCACCGCAGGGCAACTCTGGCTACACCTTC	CASSPQGNSGYTF
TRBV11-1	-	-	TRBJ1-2	TGTGCCAGCAGCTACAGTGTTAACTATGGCTACACCTTC	CASSYSVNYGYTF
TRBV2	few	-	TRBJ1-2	TGTGCCAGCACCCTCAGGGTGGCAGCGACCTACACCTTC	CASTLRVAATYTF
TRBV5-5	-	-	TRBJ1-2	TGTGCCAGCAGCTTGTTGGCTTCAAACTATGGCTACACCTTC	CASSLLASNYGYTF
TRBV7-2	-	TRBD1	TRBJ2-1	TGTGCCAGCAGCGCGAGCAGACAGGGGTTACAGTTCTTC	CASSASRQGLQFF
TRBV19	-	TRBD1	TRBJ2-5	TGTGCCAGTAGTCCGGGACAGTACCAAGAGACCCAGTACTTC	CASSPGQYQETQYF